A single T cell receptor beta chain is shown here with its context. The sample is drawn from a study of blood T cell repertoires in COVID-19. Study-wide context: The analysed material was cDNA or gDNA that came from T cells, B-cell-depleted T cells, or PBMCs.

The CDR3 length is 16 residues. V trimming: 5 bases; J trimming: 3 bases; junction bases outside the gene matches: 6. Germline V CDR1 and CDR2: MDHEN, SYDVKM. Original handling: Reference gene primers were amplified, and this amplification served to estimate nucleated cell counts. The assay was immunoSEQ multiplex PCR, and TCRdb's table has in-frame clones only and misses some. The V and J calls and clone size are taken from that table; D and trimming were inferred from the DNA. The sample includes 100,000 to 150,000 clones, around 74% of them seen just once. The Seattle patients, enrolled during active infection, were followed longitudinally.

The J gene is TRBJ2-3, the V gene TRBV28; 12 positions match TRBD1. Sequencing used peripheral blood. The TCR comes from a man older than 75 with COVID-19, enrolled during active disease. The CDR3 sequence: CASSAGQGAMTDTQYF. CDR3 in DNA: TGTGCCAGCAGTGCGGGACAGGGGGCAATGACAGATACGCAGTATTTT.